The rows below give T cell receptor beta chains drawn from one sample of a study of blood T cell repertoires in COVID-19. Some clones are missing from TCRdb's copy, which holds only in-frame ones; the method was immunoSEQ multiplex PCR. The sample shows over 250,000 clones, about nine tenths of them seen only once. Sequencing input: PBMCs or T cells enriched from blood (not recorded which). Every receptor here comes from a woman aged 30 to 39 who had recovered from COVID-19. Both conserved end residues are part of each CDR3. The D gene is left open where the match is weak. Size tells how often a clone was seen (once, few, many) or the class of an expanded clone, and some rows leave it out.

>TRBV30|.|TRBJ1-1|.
TGTGCCTGGAGTGGGCAGGGGAACACTGAAGCTTTCTTT
CAWSGQGNTEAFF
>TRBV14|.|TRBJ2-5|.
TGTGCCAGCAGCCTGACTGTCCTCCGGGAGACCCAGTACTTC
CASSLTVLRETQYF
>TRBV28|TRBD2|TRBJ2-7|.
TGTGCCAGCAGTTTAAGAGTACTAAGCGGGAGGAGGAACGAGCAGTACTTC
CASSLRVLSGRRNEQYF
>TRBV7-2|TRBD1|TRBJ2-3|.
TGTGCCAGCACCACTCACAGGGGGCTCTCAGATACGCAGTATTTT
CASTTHRGLSDTQYF
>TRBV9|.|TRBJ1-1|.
TGTGCCAGCAGCGTAGATCCCTCCACAGGGTTCCCTGGGAGCACTGAAGCTTTCTTT
CASSVDPSTGFPGSTEAFF
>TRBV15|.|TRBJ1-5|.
TGTGCCACCAGCAGGGCCCCCGGGGGGCGCGGGAGGCCCCAGCATTTT
CATSRAPGGRGRPQHF
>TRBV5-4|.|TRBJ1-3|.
TGTGCCAGCAGCTCCGGTTCGGGAAGGGTCGACACCATATATTTT
CASSSGSGRVDTIYF
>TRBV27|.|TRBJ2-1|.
TGTGCCAGCCGGGACTCCAACTACAATGAGCAGTTCTTC
CASRDSNYNEQFF
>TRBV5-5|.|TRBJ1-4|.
TGTGCCAGCAGCTTGCATCCAAATGAAAAACTGTTTTTT
CASSLHPNEKLFF
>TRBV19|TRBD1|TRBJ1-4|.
TGTGCCAGTAGTAGCGGGACAGGGTTGGTAAAACTGTTTTTT
CASSSGTGLVKLFF
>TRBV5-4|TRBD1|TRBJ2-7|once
TGTGCCAGCAGCGACCAAGATACAGGGGACTACGAGCAGTACTTC
CASSDQDTGDYEQYF
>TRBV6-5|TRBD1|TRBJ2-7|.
TGTGCCCTGGTAGGGGACAGGAACTCCTACGAGCAGTACTTC
CALVGDRNSYEQYF
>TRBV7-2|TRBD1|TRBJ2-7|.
TGTGCCAGCAGCATGGGACAGGGCTCCTCTGCCGAGCAGTACTTC
CASSMGQGSSAEQYF
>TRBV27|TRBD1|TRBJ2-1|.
TGTGCCAGCACTAGTCCGGGACAGGGGATGGATGAGCAGTTCTTC
CASTSPGQGMDEQFF
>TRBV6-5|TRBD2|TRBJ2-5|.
TGTGCCAGCAGTTACGCGGGGGGAATCCAAGAGACCCAGTACTTC
CASSYAGGIQETQYF
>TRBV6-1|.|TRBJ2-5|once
TGTGCCAGCAGTGAATTATACAGCAGTAAGACCCAGTACTTC
CASSELYSSKTQYF
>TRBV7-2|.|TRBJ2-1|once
TGTGCCAGCAGCATCCCGGGAGTGGGGTACAATGAGCAGTTCTTC
CASSIPGVGYNEQFF
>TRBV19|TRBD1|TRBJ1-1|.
TGTGCCAGTAGTTCCGGACAGGCTCGAAGGGGCACTGAAGCTTTCTTT
CASSSGQARRGTEAFF
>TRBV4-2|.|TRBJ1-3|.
TGTGCCAGCAGCCAAGAAGCAGGCTCTGGAAACACCATATATTTT
CASSQEAGSGNTIYF
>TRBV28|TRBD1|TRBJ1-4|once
TGTGCCAGCAGTAAGGGACAGTTTAATGAAAAACTGTTTTTT
CASSKGQFNEKLFF
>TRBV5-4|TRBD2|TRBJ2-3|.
TGTGCCAGCAGCGGCGGGGGTACAGATACGCAGTATTTT
CASSGGGTDTQYF
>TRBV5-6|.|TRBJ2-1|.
TGTGCCAGCAGCTTCGGAGGCGGGGACGTGTACAATGAGCAGTTCTTC
CASSFGGGDVYNEQFF
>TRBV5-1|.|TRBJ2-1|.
TGCGCCAGCAGGCTCGGACTAAGCGAGAACAATGAGCAGTTCTTC
CASRLGLSENNEQFF
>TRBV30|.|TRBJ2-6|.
TGTGCCTGGAGTGTTCAAGCCGGGGCCAACGTCCTGACTTTC
CAWSVQAGANVLTF
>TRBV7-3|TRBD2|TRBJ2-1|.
TGTGCCAGCAGCCACGGGACTAGCGGGAGCAATGAGCAGTTCTTC
CASSHGTSGSNEQFF
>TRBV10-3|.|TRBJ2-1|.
TGTGCCATCAGTGAGGCGGCAGGGGTTGAAAATGAGCAGTTCTTC
CAISEAAGVENEQFF
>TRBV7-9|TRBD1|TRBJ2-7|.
TGTGCCAGCAGCCCCCAGACAGGGGGGGTCTACGAGCAGTACTTC
CASSPQTGGVYEQYF
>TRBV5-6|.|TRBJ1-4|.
TGTGCCAGCAGCCCCTGGGGGCGTGAAAAACTGTTTTTT
CASSPWGREKLFF
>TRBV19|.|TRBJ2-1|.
TGTGCCAGTAATTCCCCGGGTACGGTGGGTGATGAGCAGTTCTTC
CASNSPGTVGDEQFF
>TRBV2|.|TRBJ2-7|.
TGTGCCAGCAGCCTAGAATTCCTCGACGAGCAGTACTTC
CASSLEFLDEQYF
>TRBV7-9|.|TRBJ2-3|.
TGTGCCAGCAGCTGGATGGGGGGGCAGTATTTT
CASSWMGGQYF
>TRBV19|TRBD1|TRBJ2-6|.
TGTGCCAGTAGTATAGGGACAGGGGAGGCTGGGGCCAACGTCCTGACTTTC
CASSIGTGEAGANVLTF
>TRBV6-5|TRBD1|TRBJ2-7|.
TGTGCCAGCAGCAAAGGGGGCGATTCCTACGAGCAGTACTTC
CASSKGGDSYEQYF
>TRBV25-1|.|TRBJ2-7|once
TGTGCCAGCAGTGGGAGGGGGACAGACGAGCAGTACTTC
CASSGRGTDEQYF
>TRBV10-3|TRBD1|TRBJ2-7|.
TGTGCCATCAGTGACAGAAAGGGACAGGTGACCTACGAGCAGTACTTC
CAISDRKGQVTYEQYF
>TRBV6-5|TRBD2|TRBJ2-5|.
TGTGCCAGCAGTTACGAGGGACTAGCGGGAAAAGAGACCCAGTACTTC
CASSYEGLAGKETQYF
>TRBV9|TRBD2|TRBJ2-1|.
TGTGCCAGCAGCGTAGATCGTTCGCGGGAGGGAGGCGATGAGCAGTTCTTC
CASSVDRSREGGDEQFF
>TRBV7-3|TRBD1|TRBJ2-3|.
TGTGCCAGCAGCCCGGAGAGGGGGCGTATAGATACGCAGTATTTT
CASSPERGRIDTQYF
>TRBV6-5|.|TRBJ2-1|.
TGTGCCACCAACAAACGTTCAGAATACAATGAGCAGTTCTTC
CATNKRSEYNEQFF
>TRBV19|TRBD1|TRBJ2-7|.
TGTGCCAGTAGTTATTCAGGGGGTCGCTACGAGCAGTACTTC
CASSYSGGRYEQYF
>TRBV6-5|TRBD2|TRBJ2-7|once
TGTGCCAGCAGTTACTCCCTAGCGGGTAACTACGAGCAGTACTTC
CASSYSLAGNYEQYF
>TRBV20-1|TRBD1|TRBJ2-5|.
TGCAGTGCTAGTTATCACGGGACAGTAGCCTCCAGGGTGACCCAGTACTTC
CSASYHGTVASRVTQYF